The 4 T cell receptor beta chains reported below all come from one sample, sequenced in a study of blood T cell repertoires in COVID-19. Produced via immunoSEQ multiplex PCR; TCRdb's table is partial and in-frame only. The data show some 390,000 clones, roughly 86% seen once. The specimen sequenced was peripheral blood. The origin of the receptors is a woman aged 55-75 years with COVID-19, enrolled during active disease.

The genes are TRBV5-1 and TRBJ1-6; tentative D call: TRBD1 (5 bases). Trimming left V 2 bases short and J 7 bases short, with 16 bases between. Germline V gene sequence: CDR1 SGHRS, CDR2 YFSETQ. The CDR3 sequence is 16 residues long. This CDR3 reads CASSLYGTQTNSPLHF. In DNA, the CDR3 is TGCGCCAGCAGCTTATACGGGACTCAAACCAATTCACCCCTCCACTTT.

The chain recombines TRBV3-1 (or the pseudogene TRBV3-2) with TRBJ1-2; TRBD1 aligns across 9 bases. Germline CDR1 LGHDT, CDR2 YNNKEL (reference sequence). The CDR3 sequence is 15 residues long. Losses at the gene ends were 4 bases for V and 2 bases for J; bases not matched to a gene: 5. DNA for the CDR3: TGTGCCAGCAGCCCAGGGACAGGGCACAACTATGGCTACACCTTC. It translates to CASSPGTGHNYGYTF.

The sample holds one count of this clone. At the DNA level, this CDR3 is encoded by other sequences in the same sample as well. The rearrangement joins TRBV6-5 to TRBJ1-1; weak D call: TRBD1 (5 bases). The CDR3 is 13 amino acids. Germline V lookup: CDR1 MNHEY, CDR2 SVGAGI. V was shortened by 2 bases and J by 1 base, with 5 bases between the two germline ends. The CDR3 region is CASSYQGNTEAFF. The CDR3 bases are TGTGCCAGCAGTTACCAGGGGAACACTGAAGCTTTCTTT.

The genes are TRBV18 and TRBJ2-3, with D tentatively TRBD2 (6 bases). The germline V gene encodes CDR1 KGHSH and CDR2 LQKENI. V was trimmed by 5 bases and J by 5 bases, leaving 8 bases between them. The CDR3 consists of 12 residues. This CDR3 is CASSAGRDTQYF. CDR3 sequence (DNA): TGTGCCAGCTCAGCGGGGAGAGATACGCAGTATTTT.